Here is one TCR beta chain with its context. Clones were read by immunoSEQ multiplex PCR, and TCRdb kept only the in-frame ones, dropping some. The sample has about 560,000 clones, roughly 79% seen once. The sample originates from a study of shared clonotypes between healthy human individuals. The CDR3 has 15 residues. Germline V gene sequence: CDR1 SGHTA, CDR2 FQGNSA. The trim removed 4 bases at V and 0 bases at J, leaving 4 bases unmatched. The clonotype was recovered from a woman between 40 and 50 years old in good health. Some clones in this sample may be carry-over from other donors' samples. V is TRBV7-2 and J is TRBJ2-5; 8 nucleotides line up with TRBD2. Sequencing was performed on PBMCs. In nucleotides, the CDR3 is TGTGCCAGCAGCTGGAGCGGGGGCGACCAAGAGACCCAGTACTTC. It yields the protein CASSWSGGDQETQYF.